Each of the 21 T cell receptor beta chains below was sequenced from the same sample in a study of T cells in Graves' hyperthyroidism and ophthalmopathy. TCR beta CDR3 regions were amplified from RNA transcripts. HTBI primers drove first-round RT-PCR of the TCR CDR3. Using its own MiXCR run on the multiplex PCR reads, TCRdb lists one record per CDR3 protein. The sample holds 400,000 to 600,000 distinct CDR3 sequences, roughly 16% seen once. Sequenced material: blood. The receptors stem from a woman aged 25 to 39 with Graves' ophthalmopathy.

This clonotype was detected a few times. This rearrangement joins TRBV7-3 to TRBJ2-3; TRBD1 agrees at 9 bases. V lost 8 bases, J lost 2 bases, and 14 bases stayed unmatched. Germline assignment: CDR1 SGHTA and CDR2 FQGTGA. This CDR3 comprises 17 residues. This CDR3 reads CASAAGTGFFPTDTQYF. CDR3 sequence (DNA): TGTGCCAGCGCTGCCGGGACAGGGTTTTTTCCCACAGATACGCAGTATTTT.

This clonotype was seen a handful of times. V usage is TRBV20-1 and J usage is TRBJ2-5; a possible D gene is TRBD2 (6 bases). Germline V CDR1 and CDR2: DFQATT, SNEGSKA (reference sequence). The CDR3 length is 21 residues. The ends were cut back, 2 bases at V and 0 bases at J, with 31 bases in the middle. The DNA for the CDR3 is TGCAGTGCTAGATTGCAATTGAAGAGGGTTTCGGGGGACGGGTACCAAGAGACCCAGTACTTC. Its protein product is CSARLQLKRVSGDGYQETQYF.

This clonotype was counted ten times or more. The chain uses TRBV28 and TRBJ1-2; 7 bases match TRBD1. CDR3 length: 17 amino acids. The trim removed 2 bases at V and 4 bases at J, leaving 13 bases unmatched. Per the germline V gene, CDR1 is MDHEN and CDR2 is SYDVKM. The CDR3 region is CASSLAGGNVGSYGYTF. In DNA, the CDR3 is TGTGCCAGCAGTTTAGCAGGGGGTAACGTGGGCTCCTATGGCTACACCTTC.

This clonotype appeared a few times. V and J are TRBV7-9 and TRBJ2-5, with D possibly being TRBD1 (6 bases). Per the germline V gene, CDR1 is SEHNR and CDR2 is FQNEAQ (reference sequence). The CDR3 totals 15 residues. The V end lost 5 bases, the J end lost 3 bases, and 16 bases lay between the germline ends. The CDR3 reads CASSIGTFQKETQYF. As DNA, the CDR3 is TGTGCCAGCAGCATTGGGACATTCCAAAAAGAGACCCAGTACTTC.

This clonotype was seen repeatedly, ten times or more. The chain is built from TRBV30 and TRBJ1-2; the D gene is possibly TRBD1 (6 bases). The germline CDR1 and CDR2 sequences are GTSNPN and SVGIG (reference sequence). The V and J ends lost 0 bases and 7 bases respectively, with 12 bases between them. CDR3 length equals 13 residues. The DNA of the CDR3 is TGTGCCTGGAGTGTTCAGGGGTTCGCTGGCTACACCTTC. Translated: CAWSVQGFAGYTF.

This rearrangement joins TRBV11-2 to TRBJ2-3; 14 bases agree with TRBD2. V was pared by 5 bases and J by 5 bases, with 15 bases of the junction left unmatched. The CDR3 totals 19 residues. Germline CDR1 SGHAT, CDR2 FQNNGV. The CDR3 loop reads CASSRLTSGRANRLDTQYF. The CDR3, as DNA: TGTGCCAGCAGCCGGCTGACTAGCGGGAGGGCCAATAGGTTAGATACGCAGTATTTT.

The rearrangement links TRBV2 to TRBJ2-2, with D hard to call. Between the trimmed V and J ends, which lost 2 bases and 3 bases, there was a span of 13 bases. Germline V gene data show CDR1 as SNHLY and CDR2 as FYNNEI. The CDR3 consists of 16 residues. CDR3 residues: CASSEPLTRDTGELFF. The CDR3 DNA sequence: TGTGCCAGCAGTGAACCCCTAACACGGGACACCGGGGAGCTGTTTTTT.

Concerning this clonotype: One base away lies a much larger clone, so this may be a sequencing read error. The rearrangement joins TRBV24-1 to TRBJ2-5, with TRBD1 as a possible D gene (6 bases). From germline, CDR1 is KGHDR and CDR2 SFDVKD. CDR3 length: 15 amino acids. Trimming left V 4 bases short and J 9 bases short, with 20 bases between. CDR3 protein: CATSDPYRVEEAQYF. CDR3 in DNA: TGTGCCACCAGTGACCCCTACAGGGTCGAGGAGGCCCAGTACTTC.

The chain carries TRBV14 and TRBJ2-3, with 11 bases that match TRBD1. The CDR3 covers 15 residues. Germline V lookup: CDR1 SGHDN, CDR2 FVKESK. The ends lost 3 bases at V and 4 bases at J; junction bases unmatched: 3. DNA of the CDR3: TGTGCCAGCAGCCAGAGGACAGGGGGCGCAGATACGCAGTATTTT. Translating it yields CASSQRTGGADTQYF.

There are many counts of this clonotype. The chain is built from TRBV11-2 and TRBJ1-5; D ambiguous. V was clipped by 1 base and J by 4 bases, with 11 bases between them. The CDR3 consists of 15 residues. Looked up from germline, CDR1 is SGHAT and CDR2 is FQNNGV. The CDR3 DNA follows: TGTGCCAGCAGCTTAGGATCCCTGGGGAATCAGCCCCAGCATTTT. Its translation is CASSLGSLGNQPQHF.

This chain connects TRBV6-1 to TRBJ2-5, with TRBD2 matching over 9 bases. Trimming at V came to 5 bases and at J to 2 bases, leaving 6 bases not matched to a gene. The CDR3 is made up of 15 amino acids. CDR1 MNHNS and CDR2 SASEGT come from the germline V gene. CDR3 in amino acids: CASSWGGRGQETQYF. In DNA, the CDR3 is TGTGCCAGCAGTTGGGGCGGGAGGGGTCAAGAGACCCAGTACTTC.

There are a few counts of this clonotype. This sequence joins TRBV29-1 and TRBJ1-1; TRBD1 is a possible D gene (5 bases). The CDR3 is 14 amino acids. With 6 bases removed from V and 0 bases from J, the gap between germline ends came to 14 bases. Germline V CDR1 and CDR2: SQVTM, ANQGSEA. The chain's CDR3 is CSVTTGRLNTEAFF. Written as DNA, the CDR3 is TGCAGCGTAACTACAGGAAGACTGAACACTGAAGCTTTCTTT.

This clonotype was seen at least ten times. The J gene is TRBJ2-7, the V gene TRBV2; either TRBD1 or TRBD2 may fit D (6 bases each). Germline values: CDR1 SNHLY, CDR2 FYNNEI. V gave up 6 bases and J gave up 5 bases, with 11 bases separating them. The CDR3 runs 12 residues. The chain's CDR3 is CASRRDTNEQYF. The CDR3 bases are TGTGCCAGCAGGCGGGACACCAACGAGCAGTACTTC.

There are many counts of this clonotype. V and J are TRBV28 and TRBJ2-1, with TRBD1 matching 8 bases. In germline, CDR1 is MDHEN, CDR2 SYDVKM. The trim removed 4 bases at V and 2 bases at J, leaving 10 bases unmatched. The CDR3 sequence is 17 residues long. As DNA, the CDR3 is TGTGCCAGCAGTTCCCACCACTTGGACAGGGCCTACAATGAGCAGTTCTTC. Protein product: CASSSHHLDRAYNEQFF.

This clonotype was found many times. The chain links TRBV6-2 or TRBV6-3 to TRBJ2-1, with 7 bases lining up with TRBD2. With V trimmed by 6 bases and J by 7 bases, 6 bases remained unmatched. CDR3 size: 13 residues. Germline assignment: CDR1 MNHEY and CDR2 SVGEGT. In DNA form, the CDR3 reads TGTGCCAGCAGGGCTAGCGGAGATAATGAGCAGTTCTTC. The encoded protein is CASRASGDNEQFF.

This clonotype was counted at least ten times. The chain recombines TRBV11-3 with TRBJ2-3; TRBD2 agrees at 13 bases. V lost 0 bases, J lost 5 bases, and 2 bases stayed unmatched. The germline CDR1 and CDR2 sequences are SGHNT and YENEEA. This CDR3 region has 16 residues. The CDR3 here is CASSLELAGGGDTQYF. The DNA of the CDR3 is TGTGCCAGCAGCTTAGAACTAGCGGGAGGGGGAGATACGCAGTATTTT.

This clonotype was detected many times. The rearrangement links TRBV6-2 or TRBV6-3 to TRBJ2-7; 11 bases are shared with TRBD2. V dropped 8 bases and J dropped 0; count of bases not matched to a gene: 6. The germline CDR1 and CDR2 sequences are MNHEY and SVGEGT. This CDR3 spans 15 amino acids. The DNA for the CDR3 is TGTGCCAGCCGTACTAGCGGGAGTATCTCCTACGAGCAGTACTTC. This codes for CASRTSGSISYEQYF.

The rearrangement links TRBV10-3 to TRBJ2-1; 11 bases are shared with TRBD1. Germline V gene lookup returns CDR1 ENHRY and CDR2 SYGVKD. Unmatched junction bases numbered 4, after V lost 3 bases and J lost 6 bases. The CDR3 has 15 amino acids. In nucleotides, the CDR3 is TGTGCCATCAGTGACCGGGACAGGGGGTCCAATGAGCAGTTCTTC. Protein: CAISDRDRGSNEQFF.

The chain is built from TRBV4-2 and TRBJ2-3, with a tentative D call TRBD1 (6 bases). The CDR3 loop spans 16 amino acids. CDR1 and CDR2 from the germline V gene are LGHNA and YNFKEQ. Trimming stripped 0 bases from V and 2 bases from J, with 12 bases between. This CDR3 reads CASSQDVGAFTDTQYF. The CDR3 nucleotides are TGTGCCAGCAGCCAAGATGTGGGGGCATTCACAGATACGCAGTATTTT.

The table lists this clonotype with many counts. The chain joins TRBV18 to TRBJ2-7; TRBD2 aligns across 8 bases. CDR3 length: 15 residues. Germline CDR1 and CDR2: KGHSH and LQKENI. Unmatched junction bases numbered 10, after V lost 3 bases and J lost 6 bases. CDR3 DNA: TGTGCCAGCTCACCCTCGGGCGCGGGAGGATCCGAGCAGTACTTC. Translating gives CASSPSGAGGSEQYF.

Notes on this clonotype: A read error may be the cause here, since a much bigger clone is one base away. This rearrangement joins TRBV18 to TRBJ2-3, with 8 bases lining up with TRBD2. There are 15 residues in the CDR3. From germline, CDR1 is KGHSH and CDR2 LQKENI. The CDR3 sequence is CASPPSTSGTDTQYF. CDR3 DNA: TGTGCCAGCCCACCGTCGACTAGCGGCACAGATACGCAGTATTTT.